The 6 T cell receptor beta chains given below trace back to one sample, sequenced in a study of identical twins. TCRdb redid the calling of the 5' RACE reads with MiXCR, one entry per CDR3 protein. The data show about 500,000 distinct CDR3 sequences, with 13% to 15% seen just once and 0.98% held by the top ten. These data also featured in a second study, about yellow fever vaccine responses in identical twins.

Material: CD4+ T cells sorted from blood. These receptors were obtained from a woman aged 18-29 years in good health.

The rearrangement links TRBV28 to TRBJ1-1; D unclear. The V end lost 9 bases, the J end lost 3 bases, and 17 bases lay between the germline ends. This CDR3 is 14 amino acids long. Looked up from germline, CDR1 is MDHEN and CDR2 is SYDVKM. The CDR3 DNA reads TGTGCCAGTGGGAGATCTGCGGCCGACACTGAAGCTTTCTTT. This sequence encodes CASGRSAADTEAFF.

The chain combines TRBV5-1 with TRBJ2-1, with TRBD1 matching over 10 bases. V was clipped by 3 bases and J by 8 bases; unmatched bases: 5. The CDR3 runs to 14 residues. The germline CDR1 and CDR2 sequences are SGHRS and YFSETQ. Written as DNA, the CDR3 is TGCGCCAGCAGCTCCGGGACAGGGGTGGATGAGCAGTTCTTC. Amino acids: CASSSGTGVDEQFF.

This clonotype showed up just a few times. The chain is built from TRBV6-1 and TRBJ2-2, with D perhaps being TRBD1 or TRBD2 (5 bases each). The CDR3 runs to 15 residues. Deletions cut 7 bases from V and 2 bases from J, with 14 bases between. Germline assignment: CDR1 MNHNS and CDR2 SASEGT. CDR3 bases: TGTGCCAGCAAGGGACGAGCCAGTAACACCGGGGAGCTGTTTTTT. Protein product: CASKGRASNTGELFF.

The chain carries TRBV5-6 and TRBJ2-5; D might be TRBD1 (5 bases). Germline CDR1 SGHDT, CDR2 YYEEEE. Trimming left V 2 bases short and J 5 bases short, with 10 bases between. The CDR3 is made up of 13 amino acids. The CDR3 DNA reads as TGTGCCAGCAGCTTCAGGGTCGGGGAGACCCAGTACTTC. Translated, it gives CASSFRVGETQYF.

V usage is TRBV7-2 and J usage is TRBJ2-1, with 11 bases identical to TRBD1. Germline CDR1 reads SGHTA; CDR2 reads FQGNSA. The trim removed 5 bases at V and 7 bases at J, leaving 7 bases unmatched. The CDR3 is 15 amino acids. The CDR3 region is CASSRPDRGRNEQFF. As DNA, the CDR3 is TGTGCCAGCAGCCGACCGGACAGGGGGCGTAATGAGCAGTTCTTC.

Worth noting for this clonotype: The missing conserved phenylalanine or tryptophan at the end of this CDR3 makes a read error likely. No DNA is shown, since the ends of the CDR3 on it are uncertain; the CDR3 is the one TCRdb lists. The chain recombines TRBV10-2 with TRBJ2-1; the table's TRBD2 call for D was not verified on the DNA. 12 amino acids form the CDR3, both terminal residues included. Germline V lookup: CDR1 WSHSY, CDR2 SAAADI. This CDR3 reads CASSDGLAGVWV.